The 27 T cell receptor beta chains below come from one sample, sequenced in a study of blood T cell repertoires in COVID-19. TCRdb keeps only in-frame clones here, not all; method: immunoSEQ multiplex PCR. The sample shows over 350,000 clones, about 85% of them seen only once. Sequenced material: PBMCs or T cells enriched from blood (not recorded which). The source of these receptors is a woman between 18 and 29 years old with acute COVID-19.

This rearrangement joins TRBV21-1 to TRBJ1-5. TRBV21-1 is recorded as a pseudogene. The CDR3 extends over 20 amino acids. CDR3 sequence (DNA): TGTGCCAGCAGCAAAGCTCGAGTGGCAGCCGCACGGGGTGGCGATCAGCCCCAGCATTTT. It encodes CASSKARVAAARGGDQPQHF.

The V and J genes are TRBV2 and TRBJ1-6; a possible D gene is TRBD1 (5 bases). Germline lookup yields CDR1 SNHLY and CDR2 FYNNEI. This CDR3 has 16 residues. Trimming removed 5 bases from V and 7 bases from J, with 18 bases in between. CDR3 protein: CASSSLSEGRNSPLHF. The CDR3 nucleotides read TGTGCCAGCAGTAGCCTGTCGGAGGGGCGCAATTCACCCCTCCACTTT.

In this sample, this clone turned up once. The chain uses TRBV6-5 and TRBJ2-7; 7 positions match TRBD1. Germline V gene sequence: CDR1 MNHEY, CDR2 SVGAGI. This CDR3 contains 14 residues. V trimming: 5 bases; J trimming: 2 bases; junction bases outside the gene matches: 6. The CDR3 reads CASSPGQVAYEQYF. Here the CDR3 DNA reads TGTGCCAGCAGTCCCGGACAGGTCGCCTACGAGCAGTACTTC.

V usage is TRBV9 and J usage is TRBJ2-2; perhaps TRBD2 as D (6 bases). The CDR3 runs 14 residues. The ends were cut back, 1 base at V and 6 bases at J, with 10 bases in the middle. Germline CDR1 is SGDLS and CDR2 is YYNGEE. This chain's CDR3 is CASSVRGDAGELFF. In nucleotides, the CDR3 is TGTGCCAGCAGCGTACGCGGGGACGCCGGGGAGCTGTTTTTT. Drawing the rest from reference TRBV9 and TRBJ2-2, the complete variable domain is DSGVTQTPKHLITATGQRVTLRCSPRSGDLSVYWYQQSLDQGLQFLIQYYNGEERAKGNILERFSAQQFPDLHSELNLSSLELGDSALYFCASSVRGDAGELFFGEGSRLTVL.

The table lists this clone with a count of one. This chain links TRBV28 with TRBJ1-2; a weak D match, TRBD1 (6 bases). Trimming took 3 bases from V and 8 from J, leaving 22 bases between them. CDR3 length: 16 amino acids. The germline CDR1 and CDR2 sequences are MDHEN and SYDVKM. The CDR3 loop is CASSFNVDTGRDGYTF. The CDR3 DNA sequence: TGTGCCAGCAGTTTTAATGTAGATACAGGGAGAGACGGCTACACCTTC.

The chain links TRBV18 to TRBJ1-3; D is ambiguous. The V gene lost 6 bases and the J gene lost 3 bases, with 18 bases spanning the gap. Germline V gene data show CDR1 as KGHSH and CDR2 as LQKENI. The CDR3 loop spans 16 amino acids. DNA of the CDR3: TGTGCCAGCTCCCCCTTAAGGGAGTCTGGTGGAAACACCATATATTTT. This codes for CASSPLRESGGNTIYF.

The rearrangement links TRBV15 to TRBJ2-5, with 9 nucleotides matching TRBD2. Germline CDR1 is LNHNV and CDR2 is YYDKDF (reference sequence). V shed 2 bases, J shed 3 bases, and the junction held 1 base outside the gene matches. CDR3 size: 14 residues. CDR3 DNA sequence: TGTGCCACCAGCAGACAGCGGGGGGAAGAGACCCAGTACTTC. The encoded protein is CATSRQRGEETQYF.

This clone showed up just once. In nucleotides, the CDR3 is TGTGCCAGCGCTCATCCAGGACAGCGCCAAGAGACCCAGTACTTC. Its protein is CASAHPGQRQETQYF. V gene TRBV28 combines with J gene TRBJ2-5, with D perhaps TRBD1 (6 bases). This CDR3 contains 15 residues. V lost 8 bases, J lost 1 base, and 17 bases lay in between. Germline lookup yields CDR1 MDHEN and CDR2 SYDVKM.

In its sample, this clone was seen once. This sequence joins TRBV12-3 or TRBV12-4 and TRBJ2-5, with D possibly matching TRBD1 (6 bases). The CDR3 is 13 amino acids. With 6 bases removed from V and 5 bases from J, the gap between germline ends came to 13 bases. The DNA for the CDR3 is TGTGCCAGCAGATCGACAGGCGCGGAGACCCAGTACTTC. Its translation: CASRSTGAETQYF.

The chain uses TRBV2 and TRBJ2-7; TRBD2 agrees at 9 bases. The CDR3 has 12 residues. Germline lookup yields CDR1 SNHLY and CDR2 FYNNEI. Germline trimming cut 9 bases from V and 7 bases from J; bases unmatched to any gene: 7. The CDR3: CARSGLAGEQYF. CDR3 coding DNA: TGTGCCAGATCGGGACTAGCTGGAGAGCAGTACTTC.

This clone showed up just once. This rearrangement joins TRBV5-5 to TRBJ1-1, with D hard to call. The CDR3 consists of 15 residues. V was cut by 0 bases and J by 0 bases, with 9 bases left in between. Germline values: CDR1 SGHKS, CDR2 YYEKEE (reference sequence). DNA of the CDR3: TGTGCCAGCAGCTTGGCCGGGAGTCTGAACACTGAAGCTTTCTTT. This encodes CASSLAGSLNTEAFF.

V gene TRBV19 combines with J gene TRBJ1-1, with 7 bases matching TRBD1. This CDR3 spans 13 amino acids. CDR1 LNHDA and CDR2 SQIVND come from the germline V gene (reference sequence). V was pared by 3 bases and J by 7 bases, with 5 bases of the junction left unmatched. The CDR3 reads CASSIGQALEAFF. Here the CDR3 DNA reads TGTGCCAGTAGTATCGGACAGGCGCTTGAAGCTTTCTTT.

The chain combines TRBV13 with TRBJ2-1; 7 bases map to TRBD1. The CDR3 has 16 residues. V was pared by 4 bases and J by 2 bases, with 8 bases of the junction left unmatched. Germline loops: CDR1 PRHDT, CDR2 FYEKMQ (reference sequence). The CDR3 coding sequence is TGTGCCAGCAGCTGGGACCCGGGACAGCCCTACAATGAGCAGTTCTTC. This gives the protein CASSWDPGQPYNEQFF.

The rearrangement joins TRBV3-1 (or the pseudogene TRBV3-2) to TRBJ2-3; 7 bases are shared with TRBD2. CDR1 is LGHDT, CDR2 YNNKEL, per germline (reference sequence). Trimming removed 5 bases from V and 2 bases from J; junction bases left unmatched: 10. This CDR3 has 16 amino acids. The CDR3 region has the DNA TGTGCCAGCAGCTCGCGGTATAGCGGGTACACAGATACGCAGTATTTT. It specifies CASSSRYSGYTDTQYF.

The chain has TRBV5-6 and TRBJ2-7; 8 positions match TRBD1. V trimming: 5 bases; J trimming: 1 base; junction bases outside the gene matches: 8. The germline V gene has CDR1 SGHDT and CDR2 YYEEEE. CDR3 size: 15 residues. CDR3 region: CASSFRQGRSYEQYF. The CDR3 DNA sequence: TGTGCCAGCAGTTTTAGACAGGGGCGATCCTACGAGCAGTACTTC.

The gene calls are TRBV6-1 and TRBJ1-4; D uncertain. V gave up 1 base and J gave up 8 bases, with 14 bases separating them. Germline lookup yields CDR1 MNHNS and CDR2 SASEGT. CDR3 length equals 15 residues. CDR3 bases: TGTGCCAGCAGTGAAGTCAGAGACACCAAAGAAAAACTGTTTTTT. This codes for CASSEVRDTKEKLFF.

This clone was observed once. The rearrangement joins TRBV6-5 to TRBJ1-2; 9 bases are shared with TRBD1. The J segment lost 6 bases and the V segment lost 8 bases, leaving 13 bases of the junction unmatched. Germline CDR1 and CDR2: MNHEY and SVGAGI. CDR3 size: 15 residues. CDR3 bases: TGTGCCAGCCTCCCGGGACAGGGATTTCATGATGGCTACACCTTC. This codes for CASLPGQGFHDGYTF.

The J gene is TRBJ2-2, the V gene TRBV30, with 8 bases lining up with TRBD1. This CDR3 has 14 residues. The J segment lost 4 bases and the V segment lost 2 bases, leaving 3 bases of the junction unmatched. Germline CDR1 GTSNPN, CDR2 SVGIG (reference sequence). The CDR3 spells CAWSPTGGTGELFF. The CDR3 DNA follows: TGTGCCTGGAGTCCTACAGGGGGCACCGGGGAGCTGTTTTTT.

Regarding this clone: Its ends do not fully match the called genes, so a read error is possible. V usage is TRBV11-2 and J usage is TRBJ2-7; 8 nucleotides align to TRBD2. The CDR3 is 13 amino acids. CDR1 is SGHAT, CDR2 FQNNGV, per germline. CDR3 bases: TGTGCCAGCAGCAGGTGGCGGGGGGACCCTTCTGTCTTC. Amino acid sequence: CASSRWRGDPSVF.

This chain joins TRBV6-6 and TRBJ1-2; D not resolved. The CDR3 is 13 amino acids. CDR1 MNHNY and CDR2 SVGAGI come from the germline V gene (reference sequence). Trimming removed 0 bases from V and 8 bases from J, with 10 bases in between. CDR3 nucleotides: TGTGCCAGCAGTTACTCGACATGGGAGGGCTACACCTTC. Translating gives CASSYSTWEGYTF.

The chain couples TRBV9 to TRBJ2-7; 7 bases fit TRBD1. The CDR3 loop spans 14 amino acids. Germline V gene lookup returns CDR1 SGDLS and CDR2 YYNGEE. With 3 bases clipped from V and 2 bases from J, the junction kept 5 bases outside the gene matches. CDR3 loop: CASSAATGTYEQYF. In DNA, the CDR3 is TGTGCCAGCAGCGCCGCGACAGGGACCTACGAGCAGTACTTC. The variable domain in full, completed from reference TRBV9 and TRBJ2-7, reads DSGVTQTPKHLITATGQRVTLRCSPRSGDLSVYWYQQSLDQGLQFLIQYYNGEERAKGNILERFSAQQFPDLHSELNLSSLELGDSALYFCASSAATGTYEQYFGPGTRLTVT.

The chain combines TRBV7-9 with TRBJ1-1, with D tentatively TRBD1 (6 bases). The CDR3 contains 13 residues. V shed 2 bases and J shed 6 bases, with 10 bases lying between them. Per germline, CDR1 SEHNR and CDR2 FQNEAQ (reference sequence). For the CDR3, the DNA is TGTGCCAGCAGCTTATTAGGGACATCTGAAGCTTTCTTT. It encodes CASSLLGTSEAFF.

The V call is TRBV19, the J call TRBJ2-3; tentative D call: TRBD2 (6 bases). Trimming cost V 3 bases and J 0 bases, with 10 bases left between them. This CDR3 has 15 residues. The germline V gene has CDR1 LNHDA and CDR2 SQIVND (reference sequence). DNA for the CDR3: TGTGCCAGTAGTATGGGGGGACTTAGCACAGATACGCAGTATTTT. It is translated as CASSMGGLSTDTQYF.

Concerning this clone itself: This specimen includes other DNA sequences encoding the same CDR3. The chain recombines TRBV7-9 with TRBJ1-5; D gene unclear. Between the trimmed V and J ends, which lost 5 bases and 0 bases, there was a span of 5 bases. The CDR3 spans 13 residues. Looked up from germline, CDR1 is SEHNR and CDR2 is FQNEAQ (reference sequence). The CDR3 nucleotides read TGTGCCAGCAGCCGAGATAGCAATCAGCCCCAGCATTTT. Protein product: CASSRDSNQPQHF. The whole variable domain, remainder taken from reference TRBV7-9 and TRBJ1-5, is DTGVSQNPRHKITKRGQNVTFRCDPISEHNRLYWYRQTLGQGPEFLTYFQNEAQLEKSRLLSDRFSAERPKGSFSTLEIQRTEQGDSAMYLCASSRDSNQPQHFGDGTRLSIL.

The chain carries TRBV29-1 and TRBJ2-3; TRBD2 matches at 8 bases. The CDR3 has 15 residues. The germline gives CDR1 SQVTM, CDR2 ANQGSEA. J gave up 8 bases and V 1 base, and 11 bases lay outside the gene matches. CDR3: CSVEVFEGGRTTQYF. Written as DNA, the CDR3 is TGCAGCGTTGAAGTCTTTGAAGGCGGGAGGACTACGCAGTATTTT.

The chain couples TRBV19 to TRBJ1-2, with 12 bases that match TRBD1. The CDR3 contains 16 residues. CDR1 and CDR2 (germline): LNHDA, SQIVND (reference sequence). The J segment lost 4 bases and the V segment lost 4 bases, leaving 7 bases of the junction unmatched. The CDR3 bases are TGTGCCAGTAGTAAGGGACAGGGGGCAGCCCTCTATGGCTACACCTTC. Its translation: CASSKGQGAALYGYTF.

This clone has more than one count but fewer than ten. The genes are TRBV19 and TRBJ1-5; maybe TRBD1 (5 bases). V dropped 1 base and J dropped 6 bases, with 16 bases sitting between them. In germline, CDR1 is LNHDA, CDR2 SQIVND (reference sequence). This CDR3 is built from 16 residues. In DNA form, the CDR3 reads TGTGCCAGTAGTATAGCTGCTTGGTGGGGGGGTCAGCCCCAGCATTTT. Protein sequence: CASSIAAWWGGQPQHF.